This T cell receptor (beta chain) came from a study of blood T cell repertoires in COVID-19. Study context: Researchers got acute and convalescent COVID-19 samples from the United States, Italy and Spain. Nucleic acid was either cDNA or gDNA, and it came from T cells, B-cell-depleted T cells, or PBMCs.

CDR1 and CDR2 (germline): SGDLS, YYNGEE. The CDR3 runs 15 residues. V was pared by 0 bases and J by 1 base, with 0 bases of the junction left unmatched. Authors' methods: It was from reference gene primer amplification that nucleated cell counts were estimated. Measured with immunoSEQ multiplex PCR; TCRdb has only the in-frame clones, and not every one. V and J calls and clone size follow that table, whereas D and trimming were derived from the DNA. The sample holds more than 120,000 clones; roughly 89% are singletons and the top ten take around 1.6%. This chain links TRBV9 with TRBJ2-3; 9 bases map to TRBD2. The sequenced sample consisted of peripheral blood. The clonotype was recovered from a human donor in a cohort sampled during active COVID-19. CDR3 DNA sequence: TGTGCCAGCAGCGTAGCTAGCGGGGGCACAGATACGCAGTATTTT. It codes for CASSVASGGTDTQYF.